Each of the 27 T cell receptor beta chains below was sequenced from the same sample in a study of T cell repertoires in aging, cancer and after chemotherapy. Amplification of TCR beta used genomic DNA extracted from peripheral blood. A mixed TRB-A/B primer pool amplified rearranged TRB by multiplex touch-down PCR. TCRdb passed the multiplex PCR reads through MiXCR, listing each CDR3 protein once. The sample shows around 2,000 distinct CDR3 sequences, approximately 18% of them seen only once. The sample consisted of blood. Every receptor here comes from a human donor with a solid tumor.

About this clonotype: The CDR3 carries no conserved terminal phenylalanine or tryptophan, so it likely arises from a read error. V and J are TRBV6-2 or TRBV6-3 and TRBJ1-4, with D perhaps TRBD1 (6 bases). This CDR3 spans 15 amino acids. The V end lost 4 bases, the J end lost 8 bases, and 17 bases lay between the germline ends. Germline V gives CDR1 MNHEY, CDR2 SVGEGT. Here the CDR3 reads CASSFRNRAGEKLFY. The CDR3 DNA is TGTGCCAGCAGTTTCAGAAACAGGGCAGGCGAAAAACTGTTTTAT.

This chain uses TRBV5-4 with TRBJ2-1, with TRBD2 matching 11 bases. Germline trimming cut 1 base from V and 5 bases from J; bases unmatched to any gene: 5. Germline-derived CDR1 and CDR2 are SGHNT and YYREEE (reference sequence). The length of the CDR3 is 16 residues. DNA of the CDR3: TGTGCCAGCAGCTTGAGACTAGCGGGAATCGACAATGAGCAGTTCTTC. The encoded protein is CASSLRLAGIDNEQFF.

This chain joins TRBV27 and TRBJ2-3; D gene uncertain. This CDR3 is 15 amino acids long. Per germline, CDR1 MNHEY and CDR2 SMNVEV (reference sequence). V lost 1 base to trimming and J lost 5 bases, with 13 bases between them. The CDR3 is CASSLFLRAEDTQYF. Here the CDR3 DNA reads TGTGCCAGCAGTTTATTCCTACGCGCCGAAGATACGCAGTATTTT.

J is TRBJ2-1 and V is TRBV5-5; 11 bases line up with TRBD2. Unmatched junction bases numbered 4, after V lost 4 bases and J lost 4 bases. The CDR3 contains 15 residues. CDR1 is SGHKS and CDR2 is YYEKEE in the germline V gene (reference sequence). CDR3 nucleotide sequence: TGTGCCAGCAGCCCAGGGACTAGCGGATACAATGAGCAGTTCTTC. Translated, it gives CASSPGTSGYNEQFF.

V gene TRBV11-3 combines with J gene TRBJ2-4; D assignment may be TRBD1 or TRBD2 (6 bases each). Germline V gene lookup returns CDR1 SGHNT and CDR2 YENEEA. CDR3 length: 13 amino acids. With 8 bases removed from V and 5 bases from J, the gap between germline ends came to 13 bases. CDR3 sequence (DNA): TGTGCCAGCTCCAGGGGCGGGGAAAACATTCAGTACTTC. It translates to CASSRGGENIQYF.

The chain couples TRBV4-1 to TRBJ1-3, with D perhaps TRBD1 (6 bases). The CDR3 contains 19 residues. Trimming left V 3 bases short and J 1 base short, with 22 bases between. Germline loops: CDR1 MGHRA, CDR2 YSYEKL. As DNA, the CDR3 is TGCGCCAGCAGCCACCCTCAAGGGACACGGACACCTTCTGGAAACACCATATATTTT. Translating it yields CASSHPQGTRTPSGNTIYF.

This chain links TRBV14 with TRBJ1-2, with D possibly TRBD1 on 6 matching bases. Per germline, CDR1 SGHDN and CDR2 FVKESK. The CDR3 totals 14 residues. V was shortened by 5 bases and J by 13 bases, with 23 bases between the two germline ends. The CDR3 loop is CASSLKAGAGAVTF. The CDR3 nucleotides are TGTGCCAGCAGCTTAAAGGCGGGCGCAGGGGCGGTCACCTTC.

This clonotype is labeled as medium-sized. This sequence joins TRBV6-5 and TRBJ2-5, with D uncertain. V lost 7 bases, J lost 0 bases, and 12 bases lay in between. The length of the CDR3 is 14 residues. Germline-derived CDR1 and CDR2 are MNHEY and SVGAGI. In nucleotides, the CDR3 is TGTGCCAGCATCACGCGGCTTTACCAAGAGACCCAGTACTTC. Protein: CASITRLYQETQYF.

This clonotype is termed medium-sized (0.01 to 0.1%). V is TRBV19 and J is TRBJ2-1; 15 nucleotides agree with TRBD2. From germline, CDR1 is LNHDA and CDR2 SQIVND (reference sequence). The CDR3 is 16 amino acids. V gave up 1 base and J gave up 13 bases; unmatched junction bases: 8. CDR3 sequence (DNA): TGTGCCAGTAGTATAGGGACTAGCGGGAGGGCCAAGACACAGTTCTTC. It is translated as CASSIGTSGRAKTQFF.

This clonotype is classed as medium-sized. The V call is TRBV5-6, the J call TRBJ1-2; D gene unclear. CDR1 is SGHDT, CDR2 YYEEEE, per germline. V lost 4 bases and J lost 4, with 17 bases in between. The CDR3 is 15 amino acids. CDR3 nucleotide sequence: TGTGCCAGCAGCCCGCGCTATGGTTTCGGCTATGGCTACACCTTC. Its protein product is CASSPRYGFGYGYTF.

By sample share, this clonotype is medium-sized. The V call is TRBV7-6, the J call TRBJ2-1, with 10 bases fitting TRBD2. The germline V gene encodes CDR1 SGHVS and CDR2 FNYEAQ. The CDR3 is made up of 14 amino acids. V lost 8 bases, J lost 8 bases, and 9 bases stayed unmatched. The CDR3 region is CASGASGSSDEQFF. CDR3 bases: TGTGCCAGCGGGGCTAGCGGGAGTTCGGATGAGCAGTTCTTC.

This clonotype turned up a few times. The V call is TRBV5-1, the J call TRBJ2-7; the D gene is possibly TRBD1 (7 bases). CDR1 is SGHRS and CDR2 is YFSETQ in the germline V gene. This CDR3 has 15 residues. V was shortened by 3 bases and J by 5 bases, with 18 bases between the two germline ends. CDR3 in amino acids: CASSSRDREVDEQYF. CDR3 DNA: TGCGCCAGCAGCTCCCGAGACAGGGAGGTGGACGAGCAGTACTTC.

Only a few counts were recorded for this clonotype. The CDR3 is CAISDRGDFRDSPLHF. CDR3 sequence (DNA): TGTGCCATCAGTGACAGGGGGGACTTTAGGGATTCACCCCTCCACTTT. V and J are TRBV10-3 and TRBJ1-6; the match to TRBD1 covers 7 bases. The CDR3 length is 16 residues. Unmatched junction bases numbered 10, after V lost 3 bases and J lost 8 bases. Germline V gene data show CDR1 as ENHRY and CDR2 as SYGVKD.

In this sample, this clonotype is large. The genes are TRBV19 and TRBJ2-1; 7 nucleotides line up with TRBD1. From germline, CDR1 is LNHDA and CDR2 SQIVND (reference sequence). V shed 4 bases and J 12 bases; nucleotides not matched to a gene: 9. The length of the CDR3 is 13 residues. CDR3 sequence reads: CASSRDHRDRQFF. CDR3 coding DNA: TGTGCCAGTAGTAGGGATCACCGGGACAGGCAGTTCTTC.

The DNA for the CDR3 is TGTGCGCAACGGACAGGGTACTTCCGGGGGTCGGCCGGGGAGCTGTTTTTT. This codes for CAQRTGYFRGSAGELFF. This chain uses TRBV5-8 with TRBJ2-2, with 8 bases fitting TRBD1. This CDR3 region has 17 residues. The germline CDR1 and CDR2 sequences are SGHTS and YDEGEE. The complete variable domain, with remaining parts taken from reference TRBV5-8 and TRBJ2-2, reads EAGVTQSPTHLIKTRGQQATLRCSPISGHTSVYWYQQALGLGLQFLLWYDEGEERNRGNFPPRFSGRQFPNYSSELNVNALELEDSALYLCAQRTGYFRGSAGELFFGEGSRLTVL.

V gene TRBV20-1 combines with J gene TRBJ2-7; 7 nucleotides align to TRBD2. Germline CDR1 and CDR2: DFQATT and SNEGSKA (reference sequence). CDR3 length: 13 amino acids. Trimming cost V 1 base and J 3 bases; bases outside gene matches: 3. As DNA, the CDR3 is TGCAGTGCTAGAGGCCGCGGGGGCTACGAGCAGTACTTC. This codes for CSARGRGGYEQYF.

This clonotype rates as large. V gene TRBV27 combines with J gene TRBJ2-7; D gene unclear. The germline CDR1 and CDR2 sequences are MNHEY and SMNVEV (reference sequence). The CDR3 is 14 residues long. V was trimmed by 3 bases and J by 1 base, leaving 10 bases between them. CDR3 in DNA: TGTGCCAGCAGTTTTCGACCGGGTTCCTACGAGCAGTACTTC. Translated: CASSFRPGSYEQYF.

In this sample, this clonotype is medium-sized (0.01 to 0.1%). The chain uses TRBV19 and TRBJ1-6, with D tentatively TRBD1 (5 bases). CDR1 is LNHDA, CDR2 SQIVND, per germline (reference sequence). Trimming took off 6 bases at V and 10 bases at J, with 19 bases between the two ends. The CDR3 has 15 amino acids. Here the CDR3 reads CASRPDGGKESPLHF. The DNA for the CDR3 is TGTGCCAGTAGACCAGACGGGGGAAAAGAATCACCCCTCCACTTT.

As regards this clonotype: Possible read error: a much larger clone is one base away. The V and J genes are TRBV10-3 and TRBJ2-7; maybe TRBD1 (6 bases). The CDR3 spans 12 residues. Germline values: CDR1 ENHRY, CDR2 SYGVKD. This chain's CDR3 is CAISWTDYERYF. The CDR3, as DNA: TGTGCCATCAGCTGGACAGACTACGAGCGGTACTTC.

The sample holds a few counts of this clonotype. The J gene is TRBJ2-5, the V gene TRBV5-1; D is possibly TRBD2 (5 bases). There are 15 residues in the CDR3. Germline V gives CDR1 SGHRS, CDR2 YFSETQ. Trimming took 3 bases from V and 5 from J, leaving 17 bases between them. Here the CDR3 DNA reads TGCGCCAGCAGCTCACACCCACCGGGAACGGAGACCCAGTACTTC. Amino acids: CASSSHPPGTETQYF.

The rearrangement joins TRBV20-1 to TRBJ2-1; TRBD2 matches at 8 bases. J was trimmed by 5 bases and V by 1 base; bases with no gene match: 7. There are 15 residues in the CDR3. Germline assignment: CDR1 DFQATT and CDR2 SNEGSKA (reference sequence). CDR3: CSARGSGGAHNEQFF. As DNA, the CDR3 is TGCAGTGCTAGAGGATCGGGGGGGGCCCACAATGAGCAGTTCTTC.

This clonotype was picked up a small number of times. The chain recombines TRBV24-1 with TRBJ1-2; D possibly corresponds to TRBD1 (5 bases). The CDR3 is 15 residues long. Trimming removed 4 bases from V and 5 bases from J, with 16 bases in between. Germline values: CDR1 KGHDR, CDR2 SFDVKD. This chain's CDR3 is CATSEPHDSFYGYTF. CDR3 bases: TGTGCCACCAGTGAACCTCACGACAGTTTTTATGGCTACACCTTC.

This clonotype is medium-sized by share. V gene TRBV7-9 combines with J gene TRBJ1-2, with 9 bases that match TRBD1. The CDR3 has 15 amino acids. The J segment lost 6 bases and the V segment lost 1 base, leaving 6 bases of the junction unmatched. The germline CDR1 and CDR2 sequences are SEHNR and FQNEAQ (reference sequence). CDR3 DNA sequence: TGTGCCAGCAGCTTAGTGGGACAGGGAGGAGATGGCTACACCTTC. This encodes CASSLVGQGGDGYTF. Full variable domain (outside the CDR3, taken from reference TRBV7-9 and TRBJ1-2): DTGVSQNPRHKITKRGQNVTFRCDPISEHNRLYWYRQTLGQGPEFLTYFQNEAQLEKSRLLSDRFSAERPKGSFSTLEIQRTEQGDSAMYLCASSLVGQGGDGYTFGSGTRLTVV.

This clonotype was seen only a few times. The chain has TRBV7-9 and TRBJ2-7; 7 nucleotides agree with TRBD1. The CDR3 contains 16 residues. The J segment lost 2 bases and the V segment lost 4 bases, leaving 11 bases of the junction unmatched. The V gene's germline CDR1 is SEHNR and CDR2 FQNEAQ (reference sequence). CDR3 loop: CASSSPGGVPAYEQYF. The CDR3 bases are TGTGCCAGCAGCTCCCCAGGGGGTGTTCCAGCCTACGAGCAGTACTTC. Full variable domain (rest looked up from reference TRBV7-9 and TRBJ2-7): DTGVSQNPRHKITKRGQNVTFRCDPISEHNRLYWYRQTLGQGPEFLTYFQNEAQLEKSRLLSDRFSAERPKGSFSTLEIQRTEQGDSAMYLCASSSPGGVPAYEQYFGPGTRLTVT.

This clonotype is medium-sized in the sample. V and J are TRBV5-5 and TRBJ1-4, with D possibly TRBD1 on 6 matching bases. Germline V gives CDR1 SGHKS, CDR2 YYEKEE (reference sequence). This CDR3 has 13 amino acids. V was pared by 4 bases and J by 6 bases, with 10 bases between. The CDR3: CASSRGADEKLFF. CDR3 DNA: TGTGCCAGCAGCAGGGGGGCAGATGAAAAACTGTTTTTT.

This clonotype occurred a few times. The genes are TRBV20-1 and TRBJ2-7; maybe TRBD1 (5 bases). The CDR3 runs 13 residues. Germline V gene sequence: CDR1 DFQATT, CDR2 SNEGSKA (reference sequence). Trimming removed 3 bases at V and 2 bases at J, with 11 bases between. The CDR3 region is CSASVREPYEQYF. CDR3 in DNA: TGCAGTGCTAGCGTCAGGGAACCCTACGAGCAGTACTTC.

By share of the sample, this clonotype is medium-sized. The rearrangement joins TRBV12-3 or TRBV12-4 to TRBJ1-6, with D perhaps TRBD1 (5 bases). CDR3 length: 14 residues. Between the trimmed V and J ends, which lost 2 bases and 10 bases, there was a span of 12 bases. The CDR3 DNA reads as TGTGCCAGCAGTTTAACAGCCGGGGGGTCACCCCTCCACTTT. Translating gives CASSLTAGGSPLHF.